One sample yielded the 14 T cell receptor beta chains listed below, sequenced in a study of shared clonotypes between healthy human individuals. TCRdb's copy holds only in-frame clones and misses some; the assay was immunoSEQ multiplex PCR. The repertoire holds about 990,000 clones, with more than 75% as singletons. What was sequenced was memory CD4+ T cells from PBMCs. The subset was: CD45RA-negative fraction. The receptor set was obtained from a man between 18 and 35 years old in good health. Some clones in this sample may be carry-over from other donors' samples.

This clone has just a few counts. The gene calls are TRBV5-1 and TRBJ1-1; maybe TRBD1 (6 bases). CDR3 size: 16 residues. Germline values: CDR1 SGHRS, CDR2 YFSETQ. Between the trimmed V and J ends, which lost 2 bases and 4 bases, there was a span of 18 bases. CDR3 region: CASSFGPKGESTEAFF. The CDR3 DNA is TGCGCCAGCAGCTTTGGACCCAAGGGGGAGAGCACTGAAGCTTTCTTT.

J is TRBJ2-5 and V is TRBV27; D is possibly TRBD2 (6 bases). Germline CDR1 and CDR2: MNHEY and SMNVEV (reference sequence). Trimming took off 6 bases at V and 3 bases at J, with 11 bases between the two ends. The CDR3 spans 13 residues. As DNA, the CDR3 is TGTGCCAGCAGCCTAGCGAATAAAGAGACCCAGTACTTC. Translation gives CASSLANKETQYF.

The V and J genes are TRBV5-1 and TRBJ2-2; a possible D gene is TRBD1 (5 bases). V was trimmed by 0 bases and J by 2 bases, leaving 11 bases between them. This CDR3 comprises 16 residues. Germline values: CDR1 SGHRS, CDR2 YFSETQ. This CDR3 reads CASSLERQSNTGELFF. CDR3 nucleotide sequence: TGCGCCAGCAGCTTGGAACGACAGTCTAACACCGGGGAGCTGTTTTTT. Complete variable domain (other parts from reference TRBV5-1 and TRBJ2-2): KAGVTQTPRYLIKTRGQQVTLSCSPISGHRSVSWYQQTPGQGLQFLFEYFSETQRNKGNFPGRFSGRQFSNSRSEMNVSTLELGDSALYLCASSLERQSNTGELFFGEGSRLTVL.

The V and J genes are TRBV15 and TRBJ2-3; D not resolved. Trimming stripped 4 bases from V and 8 bases from J, with 13 bases between. The CDR3 is 13 residues long. From germline, CDR1 is LNHNV and CDR2 YYDKDF (reference sequence). The CDR3, as DNA: TGTGCCACCAGCACCCCCCGGTCGGGTACGCAGTATTTT. It encodes CATSTPRSGTQYF.

The rearrangement joins TRBV6-1 to TRBJ2-7; 8 bases agree with TRBD2. The CDR3 has 14 residues. CDR1 and CDR2 from the germline V gene are MNHNS and SASEGT. J gave up 0 bases and V 6 bases, and 4 bases lay outside the gene matches. CDR3 DNA: TGTGCCAGCAGGGAGAGCGGGAGCTCCTACGAGCAGTACTTC. The encoded protein is CASRESGSSYEQYF.

This chain connects TRBV28 to TRBJ1-2, with D perhaps matching TRBD1 (6 bases). Looked up from germline, CDR1 is MDHEN and CDR2 is SYDVKM. V was trimmed by 5 bases and J by 3 bases, leaving 22 bases between them. The CDR3 consists of 17 residues. The CDR3 sequence: CASSRPGTTGAHYGYTF. DNA for the CDR3: TGTGCCAGCAGTCGCCCCGGGACGACAGGTGCCCACTATGGCTACACCTTC.

V gene TRBV2 combines with J gene TRBJ2-2, with 8 bases that match TRBD2. Germline V gene lookup returns CDR1 SNHLY and CDR2 FYNNEI. The CDR3 loop spans 16 amino acids. The V segment lost 0 bases and the J segment 3 bases; nucleotides outside the gene matches: 3. In nucleotides, the CDR3 is TGTGCCAGCAGTGAAGCCCCGGGAGGGGACACCGGGGAGCTGTTTTTT. Translated, it gives CASSEAPGGDTGELFF.

This chain joins TRBV18 and TRBJ1-5; D perhaps matches TRBD1 (5 bases). Trimming took off 6 bases at V and 3 bases at J, with 18 bases between the two ends. From germline, CDR1 is KGHSH and CDR2 LQKENI. The CDR3 is made up of 16 amino acids. The CDR3 bases are TGTGCCAGCTCCCCCGAGGGGCCACAGAACAATCAGCCCCAGCATTTT. Translating gives CASSPEGPQNNQPQHF.

A single count supports this clone. The chain carries TRBV9 and TRBJ2-2, with TRBD2 matching over 7 bases. CDR3 length: 14 amino acids. V dropped 4 bases and J dropped 6; count of bases not matched to a gene: 6. Per germline, CDR1 SGDLS and CDR2 YYNGEE. The CDR3 here is CASSPTSAPGELFF. CDR3 nucleotides: TGTGCCAGCAGCCCAACTAGCGCCCCCGGGGAGCTGTTTTTT.

This clone has a single count. The CDR3 nucleotides are TGTGCCAGCAGTTTCTATATGAGACCCGAATGGGATGGCTACACCTTC. The encoded protein is CASSFYMRPEWDGYTF. The genes are TRBV27 and TRBJ1-2; no clear D gene. Trimming pared 3 bases from V and 6 bases from J, leaving 20 bases between. The CDR3 sequence is 16 residues long. Looked up from germline, CDR1 is MNHEY and CDR2 is SMNVEV (reference sequence).

The rearrangement joins TRBV27 to TRBJ1-1; TRBD1 matches at 9 bases. Looked up from germline, CDR1 is MNHEY and CDR2 is SMNVEV (reference sequence). The CDR3 has 17 residues. J was trimmed by 5 bases and V by 4 bases; bases with no gene match: 14. The CDR3 DNA is TGTGCCAGCAGTTCCTTGGCCGGGACAGGGTGGAGGACTGAAGCTTTCTTT. This translates into CASSSLAGTGWRTEAFF.

With respect to this clone: Within the sample, other DNA sequences also encode this same CDR3. The CDR3 sequence: CASSLGTSGGYEQFF. The DNA for the CDR3 is TGCGCCAGCAGCTTAGGGACTAGCGGGGGCTATGAGCAGTTCTTC. The rearrangement links TRBV5-1 to TRBJ2-1, with 14 bases that match TRBD2. Germline V gene data show CDR1 as SGHRS and CDR2 as YFSETQ. This CDR3 contains 15 residues. J gave up 8 bases and V 2 bases, and 3 bases lay outside the gene matches.

The chain joins TRBV6-6 to TRBJ1-4, with a possible D match to TRBD1 (5 bases). Trimming took off 6 bases at V and 0 bases at J, with 11 bases between the two ends. The CDR3 length is 15 residues. CDR1 and CDR2 (germline): MNHNY, SVGAGI (reference sequence). The CDR3 sequence: CASRATVATNEKLFF. CDR3 DNA sequence: TGTGCCAGCAGGGCGACAGTCGCAACTAATGAAAAACTGTTTTTT.

The chain couples TRBV7-3 to TRBJ2-2; possibly TRBD2 for D (6 bases). The CDR3 is 16 residues long. With 2 bases removed from V and 1 base from J, the gap between germline ends came to 11 bases. CDR1 and CDR2 from the germline V gene are SGHTA and FQGTGA. CDR3 protein: CASSLFGRGNTGELFF. For the CDR3, the DNA is TGTGCCAGCAGCTTATTTGGGCGGGGGAACACCGGGGAGCTGTTTTTT. The full variable domain, its missing parts supplied by reference TRBV7-3 and TRBJ2-2, is GAGVSQTPSNKVTEKGKYVELRCDPISGHTALYWYRQSLGQGPEFLIYFQGTGAADDSGLPNDRFFAVRPEGSVSTLKIQRTERGDSAVYLCASSLFGRGNTGELFFGEGSRLTVL.